This TCR beta chain was obtained from a study of CD8+ T cells in alopecia areata. The study, taken as a whole, reports: Tofacitinib yielded significantly lower scalp clonality and fewer expanded CD8+ clones among the top 100.

The V end lost 1 base, the J end lost 6 bases, and 8 bases lay between the germline ends. CDR3 length: 13 amino acids. Germline CDR1 LGHNA, CDR2 YNFKEQ. Extracted RNA was reverse transcribed, and the resulting cDNA served as sequencing template. Using immunoSEQ multiplex PCR, the repertoire was profiled, and TCRdb retains in-frame clones only, with some absent. The sample contains 130,000 or so clones, about 59% of which appear only once. As regards this clone: Its cognate antigen is unknown.

As to treatment: oral pan-JAK inhibitor, 5-10 mg twice daily. The genes are TRBV4-2 and TRBJ2-3, with no clear D. The sequences come from CD4+ T cells sorted from blood, collected at week 4, from a patient treated with tofacitinib. This TCR was recovered from a human donor with alopecia areata. The chain's CDR3 is CASSQVESDTQYF. As DNA, the CDR3 is TGTGCCAGCAGCCAAGTAGAAAGTGATACGCAGTATTTT.